Within the sample, the clone carrying this TCR beta chain is medium-sized (0.01 to 0.1%). As yet, its antigen is unknown. Time point described: sample taken at primary tumor resection. The data were taken from a study of spatial heterogeneity in lung cancer. General observations from the study: Counts of expanded alpha and beta TCRs within tumors tracked the tumor nonsynonymous mutation count.

Trimming pared 6 bases from V and 2 bases from J, leaving 13 bases between. The CDR3 runs to 14 residues. The germline gives CDR1 SGHTA, CDR2 FQGNSA. TCRdb re-derived calls from the 5' RACE reads in MiXCR, one entry per CDR3 protein. The table lists several thousand distinct CDR3 sequences, about 8% of them singletons. This specimen was lung tumor tissue, taken at surgery. The chain carries TRBV7-2 and TRBJ1-2, with D possibly being TRBD1 (6 bases). This clonotype was obtained from a male donor with early-stage non-small cell lung cancer. CDR3 DNA sequence: TGTGCCAGCAGGAATTTTGGACAGAACTATGGCTACACCTTC. This encodes CASRNFGQNYGYTF.